The 10 T cell receptor beta chains in this list originate from one sample, sequenced in a study of PD-L1 blockade in urothelial cancer. TCRdb keeps only in-frame clones here, not all; method: immunoSEQ multiplex PCR. The table has around 53,000 clones, over 70% seen once. The material sequenced was PBMCs, taken around atezolizumab (anti-PD-L1) treatment. These receptors all stem from a man between 40 and 49 years old with urothelial cancer.

In the case of this clone: The junction departs from the called germline gene at one end, perhaps through a read error. This chain links TRBV7-2 with TRBJ2-2; 8 positions agree with TRBD2. This CDR3 has 15 residues. Germline-derived CDR1 and CDR2 are SGHTA and FQGNSA. CDR3 nucleotide sequence: TGTGCCAGCAGCATAGCGGGGCTAACAAAGACGGAGCTGTTTTTT. As protein: CASSIAGLTKTELFF.

The V and J genes are TRBV4-1 and TRBJ2-7; D remains unclear. Germline V lookup: CDR1 MGHRA, CDR2 YSYEKL. The V and J ends lost 4 bases and 0 bases respectively, with 13 bases between them. The CDR3 is made up of 15 amino acids. The CDR3 protein is CASSPRSLGSYEQYF. The CDR3 DNA is TGCGCCAGCAGCCCCCGTAGCCTAGGCTCCTACGAGCAGTACTTC.

The chain uses TRBV4-1 and TRBJ2-1, with 13 bases that match TRBD2. The germline CDR1 and CDR2 sequences are MGHRA and YSYEKL. The CDR3 totals 16 residues. V dropped 0 bases and J dropped 7; count of bases not matched to a gene: 3. CDR3 sequence: CASSQELAGGGNEQFF. The DNA of the CDR3 is TGCGCCAGCAGCCAAGAACTAGCGGGAGGGGGTAATGAGCAGTTCTTC.

This chain connects TRBV5-6 to TRBJ2-7; 10 bases align to TRBD1. CDR1 SGHDT and CDR2 YYEEEE come from the germline V gene. V was pared by 4 bases and J by 2 bases, with 6 bases of the junction left unmatched. The CDR3 is 15 amino acids. The CDR3 region is CASSLPGQGTYEQYF. The CDR3 DNA reads as TGTGCCAGCAGCCTACCGGGACAGGGGACCTACGAGCAGTACTTC.

The chain has TRBV9 and TRBJ2-7, with D perhaps matching TRBD1 (6 bases). Between the trimmed V and J ends, which lost 2 bases and 3 bases, there was a span of 9 bases. The CDR3 has 13 residues. Germline loops: CDR1 SGDLS, CDR2 YYNGEE. CDR3 in amino acids: CASSVDSNYEQYF. Written as DNA, the CDR3 is TGTGCCAGCAGCGTGGACAGCAACTACGAGCAGTACTTC.

The genes are TRBV19 and TRBJ1-2, with D possibly being TRBD1 (6 bases). V was cut by 7 bases and J by 0 bases, with 15 bases left in between. Germline V gives CDR1 LNHDA, CDR2 SQIVND (reference sequence). The CDR3 length is 15 residues. This chain's CDR3 is CASTERGGANYGYTF. As DNA, the CDR3 is TGTGCCAGTACCGAGCGGGGGGGCGCTAACTATGGCTACACCTTC.

The chain uses TRBV5-1 and TRBJ1-2; D is ambiguous. There are 13 residues in the CDR3. CDR1 is SGHRS and CDR2 is YFSETQ in the germline V gene. The ends were cut back, 4 bases at V and 3 bases at J, with 10 bases in the middle. The CDR3 sequence: CASSPLPDYGYTF. The CDR3 nucleotides read TGCGCCAGCAGCCCTTTGCCGGACTATGGCTACACCTTC.

There are a few counts of this clone. This chain uses TRBV2 with TRBJ2-7, with 7 bases that match TRBD2. CDR1 and CDR2 from the germline V gene are SNHLY and FYNNEI. Trimming took 11 bases from V and 4 from J; bases not matched to a gene: 5. The CDR3 is 11 residues long. This chain's CDR3 is CAGGEEYEQYF. Written as DNA, the CDR3 is TGTGCCGGGGGGGAGGAGTACGAGCAGTACTTC. The full variable domain, in which reference TRBV2 and TRBJ2-7 provide the parts outside the CDR3, is EPEVTQTPSHQVTQMGQEVILRCVPISNHLYFYWYRQILGQKVEFLVSFYNNEISEKSEIFDDQFSVERPDGSNFTLKIRSTKLEDSAMYFCAGGEEYEQYFGPGTRLTVT.

The chain employs TRBV11-2 and TRBJ2-1; D is possibly TRBD2 (6 bases). The V end lost 5 bases, the J end lost 11 bases, and 16 bases lay between the germline ends. Germline V gene lookup returns CDR1 SGHAT and CDR2 FQNNGV. The CDR3 sequence is 13 residues long. CDR3 coding DNA: TGTGCCAGCAGCCGAATCCCGGGACTTAAGCAGTTCTTC. Protein sequence: CASSRIPGLKQFF.

J is TRBJ2-3 and V is TRBV6-1; D possibly corresponds to TRBD2 (5 bases). Deletions cut 4 bases from V and 2 bases from J, with 16 bases between. Germline CDR1 is MNHNS and CDR2 is SASEGT. This CDR3 contains 16 residues. The chain's CDR3 is CASSVSASGNTDTQYF. The CDR3 DNA reads as TGTGCCAGCAGTGTATCGGCGTCCGGGAACACAGATACGCAGTATTTT.